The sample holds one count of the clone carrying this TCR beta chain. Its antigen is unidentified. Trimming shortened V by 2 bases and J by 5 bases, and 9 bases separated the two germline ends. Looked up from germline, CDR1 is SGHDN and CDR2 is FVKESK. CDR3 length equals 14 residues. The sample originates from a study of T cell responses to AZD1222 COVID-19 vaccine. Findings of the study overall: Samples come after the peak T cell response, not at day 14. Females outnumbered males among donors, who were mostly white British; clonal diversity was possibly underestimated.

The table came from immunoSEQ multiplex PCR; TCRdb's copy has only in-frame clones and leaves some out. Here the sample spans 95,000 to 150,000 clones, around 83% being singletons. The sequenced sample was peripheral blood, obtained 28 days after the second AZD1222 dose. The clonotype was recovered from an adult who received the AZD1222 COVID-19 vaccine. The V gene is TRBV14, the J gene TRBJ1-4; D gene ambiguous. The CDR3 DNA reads TGTGCCAGCAGCCAATGGCAAGGCAATGAAAAACTGTTTTTT. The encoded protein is CASSQWQGNEKLFF.